What follows describes a single TCR beta chain. The antigen this receptor binds is unknown. The sample comes from a study of cytomegalovirus exposure and HLA in healthy donors (dated by TCRdb to the late 2010s). In the study overall: An earlier analysis of roughly 500 of the donors reported 250 to 350 Gb of sequence data and more than 90 million unique TCR beta sequences from about 179 million T cells. In a later genetic analysis, genome-wide SNP genotypes for about three fifths of the 666 donors were used, and that subset was treated as a discovery cohort. Approximately 330 gigabases of sequencing data and around 85 million unique TCR sequences made up an early release that covered fewer than 650 HLA-typed donors. Rather than drawing on any new phenotypic data, the later analysis identified candidate immune exposures from TCR beta sequences and the way those sequences occurred across donors. The study combined high-throughput TCR immunosequencing, statistical association of individual TCRs with disease status, and machine learning to predict cytomegalovirus infection status. Alongside the repertoire data, information on donor age, sex, ethnicity and CMV serostatus was compiled. The number of donors typed differed by locus, with about 620-630 for A, B, C, DRB1 and DQB1, roughly 520 for DQA1, 606 for DPA1, and around 450 for DPB1. Besides the first cohort of roughly 660 subjects, a separate validation cohort made up of 120 different subjects was used. The study aimed to test whether signatures of past pathogen exposure could be identified by cataloging public T cell receptors. The genetic ancestry cluster associated with self-reported Caucasian donors included approximately 85% of the roughly 400 genotyped donors. In a later analysis, previously published TCR beta repertoires from 500 to 750 donors were re-analyzed and high-resolution HLA genotyping was added so that TCR occurrence patterns could be studied. An earlier analysis of a few hundred of the donors applied high-throughput TCR beta sequencing to assess whether each TCR beta V gene segment acted as functional or pseudogenic. Several DR-DQ haplotypes were treated as single units for association and clustering because of strong linkage in the cohort. Every discovery cohort repertoire had been produced on one sequencing platform. On average, about 200,000 unique TCR beta nucleotide sequences were sequenced per donor among about 400 genotyped donors of the cohort, with roughly 18% of those sequences being non-productive. Both class I and class II loci were covered by HLA typing, at four-digit resolution. The T cell repertoires of around 670 subjects were profiled by immunosequencing and related to cytomegalovirus serostatus. Results the study describes overall, beyond this receptor: Compared with the 666-donor mean, donors in an Asian-associated ancestry cluster had fewer N-insertions in productive TCRs, according to a later genetic analysis. In a later analysis, several top co-occurrence clusters were reported to appear linked to parvovirus B19, influenza, CMV and Epstein-Barr virus. In both the original and validation cohorts, the classifier was reported to diagnose cytomegalovirus status with high specificity and sensitivity. A total of some 180 TCR beta chains were listed by the study as associated with cytomegalovirus. It was suggested by the authors that the approach could potentially be generalized to other disease states and immunological phenotypes. In a later analysis, the rate of TCR association differed among HLA loci, with DRB1 alleles having the most associated TCRs and HLA-C alleles having the fewest. The earlier analysis of approximately 540 of the donors excluded roughly 17 rarely observed V segments, including chromosome 9 orphons, because counts were too low. Assigning TCR associations to individual alleles was difficult when HLA alleles, especially DR and DQ, strongly co-occurred. Because the 87-base-pair reads could not distinguish some IMGT-functional V segments, including TRBV6-2 and TRBV6-3, those segments were excluded. Correlated functional status among segregating V segments might be attributable to linkage disequilibrium, but an unknown experimental factor could not be ruled out. Across donors, most TCR sequences were observed very rarely, whereas some public TCRs were present in many individuals. In a later analysis, HLA-associated TCR beta chains showed more clonal expansion and lower generation probabilities than non-associated chains that were equally common. HLA typing was unavailable for some donors at each locus, so association tests used only the typed subset. In an earlier analysis of about 600 of the donors, most TCR beta V segments appeared in productive rearrangements about 90% or about 30% of the time, broadly matching IMGT annotations. In a later genetic analysis, a missense DCLRE1C variant was associated with V-gene and J-gene trimming of TCR beta chains, and the association was replicated in an independent cohort. The cohort was sequenced for TCR beta chains only, and without alpha or paired-chain data the features that could be detected were limited. At a false discovery rate of 0.05, a later analysis linked fewer than 20,000 TCR beta sequences to specific HLA alleles. A few of the identified cytomegalovirus-associated TCR beta chains were confirmed in vitro to be specific for cytomegalovirus antigens. Roughly uniform sequencing depth across donors was assumed in presence/absence analyses, although this assumption may not hold. A group of highly shared sequence variants was considered likely to be a technical artifact of the sequencing pipeline. Most CMV-associated TCR beta chains appeared to be HLA-restricted in a later analysis, and the HLA associations seemed to be driven largely by CMV exposure. A further reported finding was that TCR beta sequences accurately predicted the HLA-A and HLA-B alleles for most subjects in the first cohort. CMV serostatus was the only immune exposure information available for the cohort.

CDR1 ENHRY and CDR2 SYGVKD are derived from the germline V gene. Including cysteine and phenylalanine, the CDR3 has 13 amino acids. Left in the record is the CDR3 DNA by itself, 39 bases read in frame from the first base. The V end gives up 5 bases and the J end 4 bases, leaving 4 bases in the junction not matched to a gene. The cohort comprised around 700 healthy bone marrow donors. Cohort members were all nominally healthy when sampled, although unrecorded immune exposures were likely present. The donor tested CMV seronegative, placing the donor among the roughly 350 seronegative members of the cohort. Each donor provided a peripheral blood sample, and peripheral blood mononuclear cells were used for TCR beta sequencing. The Qiagen DNeasy Blood Extraction Kit was used to extract genomic DNA from the blood cell samples. Libraries were prepared through the immunoSEQ multiplex PCR assay. The multiplex PCR relied on a mix of 60 forward primers for TCR Vbeta segments and 13 reverse primers for TCR Jbeta segments. The CDR3 region of rearranged TCR beta genes was amplified from genomic DNA with a multiplex PCR assay. The amplified TCR beta libraries were sequenced on the Illumina HiSeq System as 87-base-pair reads. As for the authors' bioinformatics: A later analysis counted 75 million to 100 million unique TCR beta chains across the 550 to 800 repertoires, and about 10 million of these chains were shared by at least two donors. To remove PCR and sequencing errors, raw reads were error-corrected and collapsed into unique sequences using a nearest-neighbor algorithm that merged closely related sequences. Alignment of CDR3 sequences to IMGT reference sequences was used to assign V, D and J gene segments. For a sequence to be retained, at least a six-nucleotide match to both a V gene segment and a J gene segment was required. A rearrangement was called productive if the CDR3 had no stop codons and remained in frame with V and J, and every other rearrangement was called non-productive. CDR3 was defined according to IMGT convention as the region running from the second conserved V-encoded cysteine to the conserved J-encoded phenylalanine. The earlier analysis of 500 to 650 of the donors excluded any sequence lacking an unambiguous match to a single V gene segment. An earlier analysis of under 750 of the donors called V segments functional above 56.7% productive rearrangements and segregating when the between-donor standard deviation exceeded 5%. A statistical classification framework was developed to diagnose cytomegalovirus status using the catalog of TCR beta chain sequences. A later analysis assigned V and J genes by comparing TCR nucleotide sequences with IMGT/GENE-DB human TR gene sequences. Using the TCRdist pipeline, a later analysis assigned CDR3 sequences along with most-parsimonious VDJ recombination scenarios. In a later analysis, each TCR beta chain was defined by its CDR3 amino acid sequence together with its V-gene family, and reads without a unique V-gene family were excluded. A later analysis removed over 500 highly shared, low-generation-probability nucleotide sequences to deal with suspected cross-contamination and a sequencing artifact. For each public chain, a later analysis derived a clonal expansion index from normalized ranks of inferred template counts within each repertoire. A later analysis computed generation probabilities with a VDJ recombination model fitted to out-of-frame rearrangements, and checked the results against IGoR. In a later analysis, TCR-TCR, TCR-HLA and TCR-CMV co-occurrence was scored with hypergeometric tests, and a repertoire-size bias correction was applied to TCR pairs. In a later analysis, false discovery rates were estimated by permuting HLA or CMV assignments 20 times. In a later analysis, co-occurring TCRs were grouped using DBSCAN, and TCRdist sequence similarity was added for clustering within HLA-allele-positive subsets. Repertoires with fewer than 30,000 or more than 120,000 public chains were left out of co-occurrence clustering, as were five repertoires with anomalous nucleotide sharing. This is the immuneACCESS table as TCRdb keeps it, with only in-frame sequences that have V and J called. A part of the clones is gone; compared with another copy, unresolved V genes explain less than half, and the rest is unexplained. Clonal size and the V and J genes are those of that table, whereas D and trimming came from the DNA. The sample's clone listing holds about 150,000 clones. The top ten hold 1.5% to 2% of the sample.

This clonotype was sampled from a woman aged 45 to 65 in good health and CMV-seronegative. Sequencing was done on a sample of PBMCs. The chain uses TRBV10-3 and TRBJ1-1; 7 junctional bases match TRBD1. Here is the DNA: TGTGCCATCAGTCTACAGGGGTTCACTGAAGCTTTCTTT. Its translation is CAISLQGFTEAFF.